Listed below are T cell receptor beta chains from one sample, sequenced in a study of Ad26.COV2.S vaccination and SARS-CoV-2 variants. The assay was immunoSEQ multiplex PCR, and TCRdb's table has in-frame clones only and misses some. The sample lists about 440,000 clones, less than 95% seen once, with more than 3.5% in the top ten. The sample was peripheral blood, taken in a trial of Ad26.COV2.S vaccine versus placebo. Every receptor here comes from a person between 18 and 60 years old who received the Ad26.COV2.S COVID-19 vaccine or a placebo. CDR3s leave out the opening cysteine and the closing phenylalanine or tryptophan. Clone size, where shown, is once, few, many, or a class for clones that have expanded.

.,TRBV13,TRBJ2-7,ASSYRGTASYEQY
.,TRBV28,TRBJ1-1,ASSLWQGVYNTEAF
.,TRBV28,TRBJ1-2,ASRGNYGYT
.,TRBV7-8,TRBJ2-3,ASSLAGRTELPDTQY
.,TRBV28,TRBJ2-4,ASSGLYRNIQY
.,TRBV7-3,TRBJ2-2,ASSLDGRLYTGELF
.,TRBV6-4,TRBJ2-2,ASSWTGNTGELF
.,TRBV11-2,TRBJ2-7,ASSPRTSGSPEQY
.,TRBV7-2,TRBJ1-1,ASSLYGRGLDTEAF
once,TRBV5-5,TRBJ1-1,ASSWLGQNTEAF
.,TRBV20-1,TRBJ2-7,SASSGSDSYEQY
.,TRBV27,TRBJ2-3,ASSLSIFGGHPTDTQY
.,TRBV5-1,TRBJ2-1,ASSPAGTSGDEQF
.,TRBV27,TRBJ2-2,ATGTGGLGELF
.,TRBV19,TRBJ1-1,ASKRPGNTEAF
.,TRBV9,TRBJ2-3,ASSFTRATDTQY
.,TRBV28,TRBJ2-1,ASSTPQISGDEQF
.,TRBV27,TRBJ2-4,ASSLPRQGSAKNIQY
.,TRBV6-5,TRBJ2-7,ASKEQVLSYEQY
.,TRBV12-5,TRBJ2-1,ASGPGRGLAFFEQF